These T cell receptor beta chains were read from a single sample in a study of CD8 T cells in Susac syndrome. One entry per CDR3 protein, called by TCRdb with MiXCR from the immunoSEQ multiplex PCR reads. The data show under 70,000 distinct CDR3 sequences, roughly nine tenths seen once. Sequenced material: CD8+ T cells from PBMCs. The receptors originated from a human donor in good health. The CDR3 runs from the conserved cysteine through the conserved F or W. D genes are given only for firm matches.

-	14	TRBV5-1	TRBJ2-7	CASSPPSSSYEQYF
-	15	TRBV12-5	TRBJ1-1	CASGLGGSPSTEAFF
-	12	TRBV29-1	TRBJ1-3	CSVDSSGNTIYF
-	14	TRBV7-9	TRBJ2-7	CASSPQGRRDEQYF
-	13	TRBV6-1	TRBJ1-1	CASSVTENTEAFF
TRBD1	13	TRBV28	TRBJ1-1	CASSRDREVEAFF
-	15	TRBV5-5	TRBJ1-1	CASSPRPNVDTEAFF
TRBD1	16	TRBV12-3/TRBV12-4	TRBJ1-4	CASSLYEGGFNEKLFF
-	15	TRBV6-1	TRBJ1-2	CASSEATESYYGYTF
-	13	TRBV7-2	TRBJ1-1	CASSPTRNYEAFF
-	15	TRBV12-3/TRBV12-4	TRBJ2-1	CASSLLSTPGDEQFF
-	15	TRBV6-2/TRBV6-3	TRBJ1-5	CASSYGLAVNQPQHF
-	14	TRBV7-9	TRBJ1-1	CASSLGRMNTEAFF
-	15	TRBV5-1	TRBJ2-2	CASSLSSGNTGELFF
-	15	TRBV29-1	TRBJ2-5	CSAAYLTEPQETQYF
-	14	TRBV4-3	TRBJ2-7	CASSQDGGLYEQYF
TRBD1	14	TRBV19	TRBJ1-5	CASSSTGKNQPQHF
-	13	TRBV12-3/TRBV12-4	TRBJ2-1	CASIDGSYNEQFF
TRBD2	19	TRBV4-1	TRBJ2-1	CASSQVLAGERTNCNEQFF
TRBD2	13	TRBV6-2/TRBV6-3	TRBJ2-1	CASSYAWGGEQFF
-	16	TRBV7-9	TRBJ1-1	CASSDVKGGGSTEAFF
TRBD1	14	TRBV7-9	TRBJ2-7	CASSGAQGAYEQYF
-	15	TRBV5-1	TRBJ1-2	CASSFFDSANYGYTF
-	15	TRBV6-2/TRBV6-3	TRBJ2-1	CASKGGGLIYNEQFF
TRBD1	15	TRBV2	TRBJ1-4	CASRQGAQLNEKLFF
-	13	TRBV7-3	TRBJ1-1	CASSLIKNTEAFF
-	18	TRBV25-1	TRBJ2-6	CASSESGTGLSGANVLTF
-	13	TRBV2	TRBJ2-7	CASSRQGHYEQYF
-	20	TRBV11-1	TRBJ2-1	CASSFKLWALGSQGPNEQFF
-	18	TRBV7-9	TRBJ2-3	CASSSEEDSLWGSDTQYF
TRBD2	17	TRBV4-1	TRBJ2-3	CASSQGGSGGATDTQYF